Shown below are 32 T cell receptor beta chains from a single sample sequenced in a study of graft-versus-host responses after intestinal transplantation. Produced via immunoSEQ multiplex PCR; TCRdb's table is partial and in-frame only. Of under 140,000 clones in the sample, roughly 95% are singletons; the top ten hold less than 0.55%. These receptors' antigens are unknown. This sample comprised unstimulated CD8+ T cells sorted from spleen or lymph node cells, obtained before intestinal transplant. The receptor source for this set is a human donor who received an intestinal transplant.

The chain employs TRBV13 and TRBJ2-3; D not resolved. V lost 2 bases to trimming and J lost 0 bases, with 0 bases between them. From germline, CDR1 is PRHDT and CDR2 FYEKMQ (reference sequence). The CDR3 is made up of 12 amino acids. The CDR3 DNA reads TGTGCCAGCAGCTTAAGCACAGATACGCAGTATTTT. Translation gives CASSLSTDTQYF.

J is TRBJ1-1 and V is TRBV7-6; 7 positions agree with TRBD1. The CDR3 is made up of 16 amino acids. J lost 0 bases, V lost 5 bases, and 9 bases had no gene match. Germline V gene lookup returns CDR1 SGHVS and CDR2 FNYEAQ. CDR3 loop: CASSLGGDSVNTEAFF. The CDR3 DNA follows: TGTGCCAGCAGCCTAGGGGGGGACAGCGTGAACACTGAAGCTTTCTTT.

The table lists this clone with a few counts. The chain is built from TRBV19 and TRBJ1-1, with unresolved D. The CDR3 length is 14 residues. The V end was cut by 3 bases, the J end by 0 bases, with 8 bases between. Germline V CDR1 and CDR2: LNHDA, SQIVND (reference sequence). CDR3 protein: CASSMGSLNTEAFF. The CDR3 DNA follows: TGTGCCAGTAGTATGGGCAGTTTGAACACTGAAGCTTTCTTT.

The rearrangement uses TRBV13 and TRBJ2-5; TRBD2 aligns across 14 bases. Looked up from germline, CDR1 is PRHDT and CDR2 is FYEKMQ (reference sequence). V dropped 2 bases and J dropped 5; count of bases not matched to a gene: 4. This CDR3 spans 16 amino acids. The CDR3 spells CASSLSGLAGEETQYF. CDR3 nucleotide sequence: TGTGCCAGCAGCTTATCGGGACTAGCGGGAGAGGAGACCCAGTACTTC.

The genes are TRBV7-3 and TRBJ1-2, with a tentative D call TRBD1 (6 bases). The V gene's germline CDR1 is SGHTA and CDR2 FQGTGA. The CDR3 runs 13 residues. The V end lost 9 bases, the J end lost 2 bases, and 13 bases lay between the germline ends. CDR3 loop: CARAGTLNYGYTF. CDR3 sequence (DNA): TGTGCCAGGGCCGGGACACTCAACTATGGCTACACCTTC. Based on the CDR3 plus reference TRBV7-3 and TRBJ1-2, the full variable domain is GAGVSQTPSNKVTEKGKYVELRCDPISGHTALYWYRQSLGQGPEFLIYFQGTGAADDSGLPNDRFFAVRPEGSVSTLKIQRTERGDSAVYLCARAGTLNYGYTFGSGTRLTVV.

About this clone: Other nucleotide sequences from this sample produce the same CDR3. This sequence joins TRBV9 and TRBJ2-2, with unresolved D. The CDR3 totals 12 residues. Germline loops: CDR1 SGDLS, CDR2 YYNGEE. Trimming shortened V by 3 bases and J by 5 bases, and 5 bases separated the two germline ends. The CDR3, as DNA: TGTGCCAGCAGCGCCGGAACCGGGGAGCTGTTTTTT. It encodes CASSAGTGELFF.

The V gene is TRBV7-8, the J gene TRBJ2-3; D not resolved. CDR3 size: 15 residues. Germline V CDR1 and CDR2: SGHVS, FQNEAQ. V was pared by 7 bases and J by 6 bases, with 20 bases between. The chain's CDR3 is CASTHLESTSDTQYF. In DNA form, the CDR3 reads TGTGCCAGCACCCATCTGGAGTCTACCTCTGATACGCAGTATTTT. Filled out from reference TRBV7-8 and TRBJ2-3, the complete variable domain reads GAGVSQSPRYKVAKRGQDVALRCDPISGHVSLFWYQQALGQGPEFLTYFQNEAQLDKSGLPSDRFFAERPEGSVSTLKIQRTQQEDSAVYLCASTHLESTSDTQYFGPGTRLTVL.

The chain recombines TRBV7-8 with TRBJ1-4; TRBD1 matches 7 bases. Germline V gene data show CDR1 as SGHVS and CDR2 as FQNEAQ. The CDR3 is 14 residues long. The ends lost 3 bases at V and 5 bases at J; junction bases unmatched: 3. CDR3 protein: CASSLTGKNEKLFF. CDR3 DNA: TGTGCCAGCAGCTTGACAGGGAAGAATGAAAAACTGTTTTTT.

This chain joins TRBV9 and TRBJ1-5; D is undetermined. Germline V gene sequence: CDR1 SGDLS, CDR2 YYNGEE. The CDR3 spans 12 residues. V was shortened by 9 bases and J by 4 bases, with 11 bases between the two germline ends. This CDR3 is CAKGPSNQPQHF. The CDR3 DNA is TGTGCCAAAGGGCCCTCAAATCAGCCCCAGCATTTT.

This chain uses TRBV5-4 with TRBJ2-3, with unresolved D. V gave up 0 bases and J gave up 3 bases, with 2 bases separating them. Germline CDR1 and CDR2: SGHNT and YYREEE (reference sequence). CDR3 length: 12 amino acids. Written as DNA, the CDR3 is TGTGCCAGCAGCTTGGTTACAGATACGCAGTATTTT. Its translation is CASSLVTDTQYF.

This rearrangement joins TRBV27 to TRBJ1-4; D remains unclear. Germline CDR1 is MNHEY and CDR2 is SMNVEV (reference sequence). The CDR3 length is 15 residues. The germline V and J ends were trimmed by 0 bases and 0 bases, with 5 bases remaining between them. CDR3: CASSLSRATNEKLFF. As DNA, the CDR3 is TGTGCCAGCAGTTTATCCCGGGCAACTAATGAAAAACTGTTTTTT.

This chain links TRBV4-1 with TRBJ1-1; D possibly corresponds to TRBD1 (6 bases). The V end was cut by 0 bases, the J end by 6 bases, with 14 bases between. The length of the CDR3 is 15 residues. The V gene's germline CDR1 is MGHRA and CDR2 YSYEKL. CDR3 nucleotide sequence: TGCGCCAGCAGCCAAGAACCCCGGGACACATCTGAAGCTTTCTTT. Protein product: CASSQEPRDTSEAFF.

The chain employs TRBV25-1 and TRBJ2-1; 8 positions agree with TRBD1. Germline values: CDR1 MGHDK, CDR2 SYGVNS. The CDR3 has 14 residues. V trimming: 0 bases; J trimming: 6 bases; junction bases outside the gene matches: 1. CDR3 sequence reads: CASSEYDRGNEQFF. In DNA, the CDR3 is TGTGCCAGCAGTGAATACGACAGGGGCAATGAGCAGTTCTTC.

The chain is built from TRBV9 and TRBJ2-1; no reliable D call. The CDR3 contains 17 residues. V lost 3 bases and J lost 6, with 22 bases in between. Germline V gives CDR1 SGDLS, CDR2 YYNGEE. CDR3 residues: CASSGVPKGQWINEQFF. Written as DNA, the CDR3 is TGTGCCAGCAGCGGGGTTCCGAAGGGCCAGTGGATCAATGAGCAGTTCTTC. The variable domain in full, completed from reference TRBV9 and TRBJ2-1, reads DSGVTQTPKHLITATGQRVTLRCSPRSGDLSVYWYQQSLDQGLQFLIQYYNGEERAKGNILERFSAQQFPDLHSELNLSSLELGDSALYFCASSGVPKGQWINEQFFGPGTRLTVL.

V and J are TRBV5-4 and TRBJ2-1; tentatively, D is TRBD2 (5 bases). The CDR3 loop spans 12 amino acids. V lost 7 bases, J lost 10 bases, and 15 bases lay in between. In germline, CDR1 is SGHNT, CDR2 YYREEE (reference sequence). The CDR3 DNA sequence: TGTGCCAGCGGGGTGGGAGATTCGGAGCAGTTCTTC. It codes for CASGVGDSEQFF.

The chain combines TRBV9 with TRBJ1-2; 7 nucleotides agree with TRBD1. The CDR3 covers 15 residues. Germline lookup yields CDR1 SGDLS and CDR2 YYNGEE. The ends lost 0 bases at V and 3 bases at J; junction bases unmatched: 5. CDR3 nucleotides: TGTGCCAGCAGCGTAGCAAAAGGGGGCGACTATGGCTACACCTTC. This codes for CASSVAKGGDYGYTF.

This chain links TRBV28 with TRBJ1-3; D might be TRBD1 (5 bases). Germline CDR1 MDHEN, CDR2 SYDVKM. V lost 3 bases and J 0 bases, leaving 12 bases between the germline ends. CDR3 size: 16 residues. In nucleotides, the CDR3 is TGTGCCAGCAGTTTCGACAGCCCCATCTCTGGAAACACCATATATTTT. Protein sequence: CASSFDSPISGNTIYF.

This chain joins TRBV5-4 and TRBJ2-7; TRBD2 matches 11 bases. This CDR3 is built from 14 residues. With 5 bases clipped from V and 3 bases from J, the junction kept 4 bases outside the gene matches. In germline, CDR1 is SGHNT, CDR2 YYREEE (reference sequence). Here the CDR3 reads CASSEGLAVYEQYF. CDR3 DNA sequence: TGTGCCAGCAGTGAGGGACTAGCGGTCTACGAGCAGTACTTC.

V gene TRBV14 combines with J gene TRBJ2-3; D is possibly TRBD1 or TRBD2 (5 bases each). The V gene lost 0 bases and the J gene lost 3 bases, with 16 bases spanning the gap. CDR1 and CDR2 (germline): SGHDN, FVKESK. The CDR3 contains 17 residues. CDR3 nucleotide sequence: TGTGCCAGCAGCCAAGATGAAGCAGGGTGGGGGACAGATACGCAGTATTTT. It encodes CASSQDEAGWGTDTQYF.

The chain combines TRBV7-2 with TRBJ2-1; D is unresolved. There are 15 residues in the CDR3. The germline V gene encodes CDR1 SGHTA and CDR2 FQGNSA. V was cut by 4 bases and J by 5 bases, with 15 bases left in between. The DNA of the CDR3 is TGTGCCAGCAGCTCAGCCTCAGACGGACACAATGAGCAGTTCTTC. Protein: CASSSASDGHNEQFF.

The chain is built from TRBV6-5 and TRBJ2-1; 11 bases fit TRBD2. The germline V gene encodes CDR1 MNHEY and CDR2 SVGAGI. The CDR3 runs to 15 residues. V dropped 5 bases and J dropped 8; count of bases not matched to a gene: 8. The CDR3 loop reads CASSPRLAGRDEQFF. DNA of the CDR3: TGTGCCAGCAGTCCCAGACTAGCGGGAAGGGATGAGCAGTTCTTC.

The rearrangement links TRBV9 to TRBJ2-2, with 10 bases matching TRBD2. CDR3 length equals 16 residues. Germline CDR1 and CDR2: SGDLS and YYNGEE. The J segment lost 4 bases and the V segment lost 4 bases, leaving 7 bases of the junction unmatched. CDR3 in DNA: TGTGCCAGCAGCCCGCACCAGCGGGAGGGCACCGGGGAGCTGTTTTTT. Its protein is CASSPHQREGTGELFF.

This chain uses TRBV13 with TRBJ1-2; no clear D gene. V dropped 0 bases and J dropped 1 base, with 6 bases sitting between them. CDR3 length: 14 residues. Germline CDR1 PRHDT, CDR2 FYEKMQ (reference sequence). The CDR3, as DNA: TGTGCCAGCAGCTTAGGTGAGGTTAACTATGGCTACACCTTC. Encoded protein: CASSLGEVNYGYTF.

J is TRBJ2-5 and V is TRBV13, with TRBD2 matching over 10 bases. The end of the DNA aligns better with TRBJ2-7, so the J call may be wrong. CDR1 PRHDT and CDR2 FYEKMQ come from the germline V gene (reference sequence). This CDR3 comprises 15 residues. The DNA of the CDR3 is TGTGCCAGCAGCTTAGGTCGAGCGGGAGGGAACGAGCAGTACTTC. It codes for CASSLGRAGGNEQYF.

This rearrangement joins TRBV9 to TRBJ2-1; 8 nucleotides line up with TRBD2. Trimming cost V 4 bases and J 0 bases; bases outside gene matches: 9. The CDR3 contains 17 residues. Germline values: CDR1 SGDLS, CDR2 YYNGEE. The CDR3 sequence is CASSPSGPGVSYNEQFF. The CDR3 DNA sequence: TGTGCCAGCAGCCCTAGCGGGCCAGGGGTCTCCTACAATGAGCAGTTCTTC.

The CDR3 sequence is CASRTSGRSPYEQYF. The CDR3 nucleotides read TGTGCCAGTCGGACTAGCGGGAGGTCTCCCTACGAGCAGTACTTC. The chain couples TRBV19 to TRBJ2-7; TRBD2 agrees at 14 bases. After removal of 8 bases from V and 2 bases from J, the junction contained 5 bases not matched to a gene. Germline CDR1 and CDR2: LNHDA and SQIVND (reference sequence). The CDR3 spans 15 residues.

The CDR3 sequence is CSVQTGTGHPDTQYF. As DNA, the CDR3 is TGCAGCGTGCAAACCGGGACAGGGCATCCAGATACGCAGTATTTT. This chain uses TRBV29-1 with TRBJ2-3; TRBD1 matches at 9 bases. V lost 6 bases and J lost 4; bases outside the gene matches: 11. The CDR3 is 15 amino acids. Germline lookup yields CDR1 SQVTM and CDR2 ANQGSEA.

The chain couples TRBV4-1 to TRBJ2-3; TRBD2 agrees at 10 bases. The germline V gene has CDR1 MGHRA and CDR2 YSYEKL. Trimming at V came to 0 bases and at J to 8 bases, leaving 8 bases not matched to a gene. There are 16 residues in the CDR3. The CDR3: CASSQELAGDGGTQYF. The CDR3 nucleotides read TGCGCCAGCAGCCAAGAGCTAGCGGGAGACGGTGGTACGCAGTATTTT.

CDR3 sequence reads: CASSLSRTGNGYTF. CDR3 bases: TGTGCCAGCAGTTTATCCCGGACAGGGAATGGCTACACCTTC. J is TRBJ1-2 and V is TRBV11-1; 8 nucleotides agree with TRBD1. CDR1 and CDR2 (germline): SGHAT, FQDESV (reference sequence). CDR3 size: 14 residues. J was trimmed by 6 bases and V by 6 bases; bases with no gene match: 9.

Turning to this clone: Other DNA variants within this sample encode the same CDR3. This chain joins TRBV19 and TRBJ2-1; D is undetermined. The CDR3 has 13 amino acids. The germline V and J ends were trimmed by 1 base and 2 bases, with 3 bases remaining between them. CDR1 and CDR2 (germline): LNHDA, SQIVND (reference sequence). The CDR3 bases are TGTGCCAGTAGTATAGGGACCTACAATGAGCAGTTCTTC. Amino acid sequence: CASSIGTYNEQFF. Variable domain in full (rest from reference TRBV19 and TRBJ2-1): DGGITQSPKYLFRKEGQNVTLSCEQNLNHDAMYWYRQDPGQGLRLIYYSQIVNDFQKGDIAEGYSVSREKKESFPLTVTSAQKNPTAFYLCASSIGTYNEQFFGPGTRLTVL.

This chain uses TRBV27 with TRBJ1-4; D is unclear. The CDR3 length is 15 residues. The V and J ends lost 6 bases and 2 bases respectively, with 13 bases between them. Germline CDR1 reads MNHEY; CDR2 reads SMNVEV (reference sequence). The CDR3, as DNA: TGTGCCAGCAGCCTTACCCGGGCCACTAATGAAAAACTGTTTTTT. Its translation: CASSLTRATNEKLFF. The full variable domain, its missing parts supplied by reference TRBV27 and TRBJ1-4, is EAQVTQNPRYLITVTGKKLTVTCSQNMNHEYMSWYRQDPGLGLRQIYYSMNVEVTDKGDVPEGYKVSRKEKRNFPLILESPSPNQTSLYFCASSLTRATNEKLFFGSGTQLSVL.

The CDR3 spells CASSPSTDTQYF. CDR3 sequence (DNA): TGTGCCAGCTCCCCCTCCACAGATACGCAGTATTTT. J is TRBJ2-3 and V is TRBV28; no definite D call. Between the trimmed V and J ends, which lost 8 bases and 2 bases, there was a span of 8 bases. CDR1 is MDHEN, CDR2 SYDVKM, per germline. CDR3 length: 12 residues.